This T cell receptor (beta chain) was identified in a study of shared clonotypes between healthy human individuals. Per germline, CDR1 SGHRS and CDR2 YFSETQ. The CDR3 runs 16 residues. Unmatched junction bases numbered 6, after V lost 0 bases and J lost 1 base. Per the authors' pipeline: With immunoSEQ giving junction-only sequences and no quality scores, filtering differed. Assay: immunoSEQ multiplex PCR; the TCRdb copy retains only in-frame clones and omits some. V and J calls and clone size are as listed in that table; D and trimming were resolved from the DNA. The table includes hundreds of thousands of clones, 90% to 97% detected once.

The sequencing sample was made of naive CD4+ T cells sorted from blood. As to subset: CD45RA+ positively selected. The clonotype comes from a young woman in good health. This chain connects TRBV5-1 to TRBJ2-7; 8 nucleotides agree with TRBD2. CDR3: CASSLGIAGISYEQYF. The CDR3 coding sequence is TGCGCCAGCAGCTTGGGTATAGCGGGGATATCCTACGAGCAGTACTTC.